The clone carrying this TCR beta chain was counted a single time. Sequencing used immunoSEQ multiplex PCR; TCRdb keeps in-frame clones, though not all of them. The table includes under 120,000 clones, approximately 93% detected once. J was trimmed by 4 bases and V by 6 bases; bases with no gene match: 5. Germline CDR1 is MNHEY and CDR2 is SMNVEV (reference sequence). The CDR3 totals 14 residues. These data come from a study of T cell changes during pregnancy in multiple sclerosis. The origin of this receptor is a female donor with multiple sclerosis, enrolled in a pregnancy study. The genes are TRBV27 and TRBJ2-5; 10 nucleotides agree with TRBD1. The source material was peripheral blood, sampled after pregnancy. CDR3 protein: CASRRTGGGETQYF. The CDR3 DNA sequence: TGTGCCAGCAGGAGGACAGGGGGAGGAGAGACCCAGTACTTC.